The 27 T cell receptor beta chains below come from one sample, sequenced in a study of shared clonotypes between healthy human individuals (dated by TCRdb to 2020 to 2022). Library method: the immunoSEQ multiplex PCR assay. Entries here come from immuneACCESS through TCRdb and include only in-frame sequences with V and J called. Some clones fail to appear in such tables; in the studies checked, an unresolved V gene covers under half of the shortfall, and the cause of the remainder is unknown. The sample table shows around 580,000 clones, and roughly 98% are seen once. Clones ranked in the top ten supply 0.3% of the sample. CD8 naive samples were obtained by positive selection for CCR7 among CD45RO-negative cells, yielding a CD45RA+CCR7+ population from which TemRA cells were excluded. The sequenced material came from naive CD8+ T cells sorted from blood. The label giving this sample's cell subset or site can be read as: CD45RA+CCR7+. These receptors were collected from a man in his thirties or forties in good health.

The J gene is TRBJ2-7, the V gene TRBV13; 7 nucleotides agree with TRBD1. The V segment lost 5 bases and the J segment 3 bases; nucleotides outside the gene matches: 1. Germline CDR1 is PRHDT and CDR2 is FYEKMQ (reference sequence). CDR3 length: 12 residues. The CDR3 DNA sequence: TGTGCCAGCAGCCGGACAGGCTACGAGCAGTACTTC. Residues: CASSRTGYEQYF.

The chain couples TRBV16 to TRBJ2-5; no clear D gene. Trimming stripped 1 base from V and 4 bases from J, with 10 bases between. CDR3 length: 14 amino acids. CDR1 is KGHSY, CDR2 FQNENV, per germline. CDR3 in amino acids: CASSQWEGPETQYF. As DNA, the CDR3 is TGTGCCAGCAGCCAATGGGAAGGGCCAGAGACCCAGTACTTC.

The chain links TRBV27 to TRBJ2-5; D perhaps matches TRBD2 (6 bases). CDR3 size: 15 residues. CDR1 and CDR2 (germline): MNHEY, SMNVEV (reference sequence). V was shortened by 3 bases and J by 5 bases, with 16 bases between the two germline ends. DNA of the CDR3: TGTGCCAGCAGTTTGAGTTTCGGGAGTCTGGAGACCCAGTACTTC. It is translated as CASSLSFGSLETQYF.

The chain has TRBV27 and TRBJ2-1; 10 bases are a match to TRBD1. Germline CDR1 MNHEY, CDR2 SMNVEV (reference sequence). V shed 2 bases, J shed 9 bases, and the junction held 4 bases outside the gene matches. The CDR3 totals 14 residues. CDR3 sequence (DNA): TGTGCCAGCAGTTTAGGGACAGGGGATATTGAGCAGTTCTTC. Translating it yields CASSLGTGDIEQFF.

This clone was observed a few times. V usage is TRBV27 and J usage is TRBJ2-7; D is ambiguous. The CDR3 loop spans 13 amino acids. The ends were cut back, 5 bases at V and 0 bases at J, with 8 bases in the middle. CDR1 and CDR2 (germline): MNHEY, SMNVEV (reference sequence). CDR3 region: CASSPISSYEQYF. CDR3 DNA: TGTGCCAGCAGTCCGATAAGCTCCTACGAGCAGTACTTC.

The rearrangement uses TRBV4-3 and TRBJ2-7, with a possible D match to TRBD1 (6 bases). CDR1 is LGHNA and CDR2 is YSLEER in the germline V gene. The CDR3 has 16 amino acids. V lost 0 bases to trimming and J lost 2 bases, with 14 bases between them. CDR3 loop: CASSQDATGQTYEQYF. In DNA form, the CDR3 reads TGCGCCAGCAGCCAAGACGCCACAGGGCAAACCTACGAGCAGTACTTC.

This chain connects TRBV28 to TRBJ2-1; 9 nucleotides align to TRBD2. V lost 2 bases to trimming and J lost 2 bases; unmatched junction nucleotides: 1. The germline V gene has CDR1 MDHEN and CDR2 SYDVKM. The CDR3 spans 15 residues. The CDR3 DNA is TGTGCCAGCAGTTTAGCGGGAGGGCCCTACAATGAGCAGTTCTTC. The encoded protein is CASSLAGGPYNEQFF.

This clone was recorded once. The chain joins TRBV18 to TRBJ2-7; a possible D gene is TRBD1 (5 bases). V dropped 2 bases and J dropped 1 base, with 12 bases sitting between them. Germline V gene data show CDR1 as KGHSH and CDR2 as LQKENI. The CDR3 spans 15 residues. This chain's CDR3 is CASSPGSAGSYEQYF. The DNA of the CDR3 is TGTGCCAGCTCACCAGGCTCTGCAGGGTCCTACGAGCAGTACTTC.

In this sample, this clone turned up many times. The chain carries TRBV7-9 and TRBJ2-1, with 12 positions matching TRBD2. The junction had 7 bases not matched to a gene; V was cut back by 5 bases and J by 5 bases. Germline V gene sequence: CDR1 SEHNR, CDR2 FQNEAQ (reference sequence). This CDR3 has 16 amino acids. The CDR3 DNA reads TGTGCCAGCAGCGCAACGGGACTAGCGGGTGACAATGAGCAGTTCTTC. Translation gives CASSATGLAGDNEQFF.

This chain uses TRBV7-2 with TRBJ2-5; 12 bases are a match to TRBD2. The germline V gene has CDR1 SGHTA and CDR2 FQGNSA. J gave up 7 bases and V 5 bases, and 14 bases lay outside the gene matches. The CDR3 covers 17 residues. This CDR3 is CASSPTTTSGSAPTQYF. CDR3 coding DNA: TGTGCCAGCAGCCCGACCACGACTAGCGGGAGTGCTCCGACCCAGTACTTC.

The CDR3 region is CASWWRTEAFF. DNA for the CDR3: TGTGCCAGCTGGTGGCGGACTGAAGCTTTCTTT. This sequence joins TRBV27 and TRBJ1-1; no clear D gene. Germline CDR1 MNHEY, CDR2 SMNVEV (reference sequence). The CDR3 extends over 11 amino acids. V dropped 8 bases and J dropped 5 bases, with 9 bases sitting between them.

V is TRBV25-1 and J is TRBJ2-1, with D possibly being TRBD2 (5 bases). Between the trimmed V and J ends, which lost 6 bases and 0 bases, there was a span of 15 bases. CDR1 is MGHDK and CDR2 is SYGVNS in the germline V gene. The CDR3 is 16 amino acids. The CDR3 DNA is TGTGCCAGCAGGAGTCTAGGAGGCAGCTCCTACAATGAGCAGTTCTTC. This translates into CASRSLGGSSYNEQFF. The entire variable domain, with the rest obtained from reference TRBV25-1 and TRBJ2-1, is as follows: EADIYQTPRYLVIGTGKKITLECSQTMGHDKMYWYQQDPGMELHLIHYSYGVNSTEKGDLSSESTVSRIRTEHFPLTLESARPSHTSQYLCASRSLGGSSYNEQFFGPGTRLTVL.

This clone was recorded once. The CDR3 loop is CASSVSGAVGNTIYF. CDR3 coding DNA: TGTGCCAGCAGCGTAAGCGGGGCAGTTGGAAACACCATATATTTT. V and J are TRBV9 and TRBJ1-3; D is perhaps TRBD1 (5 bases). Germline CDR1 reads SGDLS; CDR2 reads YYNGEE. The length of the CDR3 is 15 residues. V was pared by 1 base and J by 3 bases, with 11 bases between.

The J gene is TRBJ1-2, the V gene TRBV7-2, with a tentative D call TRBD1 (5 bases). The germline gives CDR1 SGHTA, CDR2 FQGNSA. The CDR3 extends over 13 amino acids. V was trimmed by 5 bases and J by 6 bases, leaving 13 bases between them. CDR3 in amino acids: CASSVGGAHGYTF. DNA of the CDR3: TGTGCCAGCAGCGTCGGCGGGGCCCATGGCTACACCTTC.

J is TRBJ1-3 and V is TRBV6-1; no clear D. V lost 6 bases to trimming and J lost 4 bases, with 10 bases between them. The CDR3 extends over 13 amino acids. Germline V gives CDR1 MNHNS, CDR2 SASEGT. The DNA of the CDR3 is TGTGCCAGCAGCGATGATTGGGGAAACACCATATATTTT. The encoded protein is CASSDDWGNTIYF.

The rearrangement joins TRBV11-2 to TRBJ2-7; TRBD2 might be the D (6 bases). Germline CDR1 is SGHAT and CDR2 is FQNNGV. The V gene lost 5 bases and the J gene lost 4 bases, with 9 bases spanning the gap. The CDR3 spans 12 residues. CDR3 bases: TGTGCCAGCAGCGGGACTCTATACGAGCAGTACTTC. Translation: CASSGTLYEQYF.

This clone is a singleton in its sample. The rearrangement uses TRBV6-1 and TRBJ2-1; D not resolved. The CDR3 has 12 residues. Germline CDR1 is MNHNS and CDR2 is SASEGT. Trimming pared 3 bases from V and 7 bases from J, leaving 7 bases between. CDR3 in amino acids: CASSDGLNEQFF. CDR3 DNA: TGTGCCAGCAGTGATGGGTTAAATGAGCAGTTCTTC.

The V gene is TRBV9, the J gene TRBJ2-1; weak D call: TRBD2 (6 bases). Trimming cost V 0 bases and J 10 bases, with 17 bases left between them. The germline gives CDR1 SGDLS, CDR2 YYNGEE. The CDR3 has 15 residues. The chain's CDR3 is CASSVEFGGPGEQFF. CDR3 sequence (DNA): TGTGCCAGCAGCGTAGAATTCGGAGGGCCTGGGGAGCAGTTCTTC.

The CDR3 nucleotides are TGTGCCAGCAGCTTAGCGGGAGGGCCGAATCCTCTAGTCGATGAGCAGTTCTTC. This codes for CASSLAGGPNPLVDEQFF. The chain uses TRBV7-2 and TRBJ2-1, with 7 nucleotides matching TRBD2. With V trimmed by 0 bases and J by 8 bases, 16 bases remained unmatched. The CDR3 totals 18 residues. From germline, CDR1 is SGHTA and CDR2 FQGNSA.

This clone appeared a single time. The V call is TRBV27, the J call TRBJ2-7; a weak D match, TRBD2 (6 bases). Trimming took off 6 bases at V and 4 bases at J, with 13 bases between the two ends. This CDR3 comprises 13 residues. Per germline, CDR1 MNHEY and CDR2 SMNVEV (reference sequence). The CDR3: CASSQGLHYEQYF. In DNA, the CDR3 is TGTGCCAGCAGCCAGGGACTTCATTACGAGCAGTACTTC.

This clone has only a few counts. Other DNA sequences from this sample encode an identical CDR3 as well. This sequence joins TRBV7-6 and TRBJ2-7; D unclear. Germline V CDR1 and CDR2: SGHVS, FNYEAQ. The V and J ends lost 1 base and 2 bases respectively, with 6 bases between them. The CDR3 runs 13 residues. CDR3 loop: CASSLDRTYEQYF. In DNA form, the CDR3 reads TGTGCCAGCAGCTTAGACCGAACCTACGAGCAGTACTTC.

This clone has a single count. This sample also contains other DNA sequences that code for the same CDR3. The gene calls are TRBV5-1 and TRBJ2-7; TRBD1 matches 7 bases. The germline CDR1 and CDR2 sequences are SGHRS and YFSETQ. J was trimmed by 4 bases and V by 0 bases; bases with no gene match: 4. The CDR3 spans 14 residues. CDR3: CASSLDRGTYEQYF. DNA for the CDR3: TGCGCCAGCAGCTTGGACAGGGGTACATACGAGCAGTACTTC.

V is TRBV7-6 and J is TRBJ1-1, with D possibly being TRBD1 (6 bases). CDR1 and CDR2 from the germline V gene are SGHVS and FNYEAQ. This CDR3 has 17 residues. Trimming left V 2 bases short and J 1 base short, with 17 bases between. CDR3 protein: CASSLKAGVVANTEAFF. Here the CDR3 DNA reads TGTGCCAGCAGCTTAAAAGCAGGGGTAGTTGCGAACACTGAAGCTTTCTTT.

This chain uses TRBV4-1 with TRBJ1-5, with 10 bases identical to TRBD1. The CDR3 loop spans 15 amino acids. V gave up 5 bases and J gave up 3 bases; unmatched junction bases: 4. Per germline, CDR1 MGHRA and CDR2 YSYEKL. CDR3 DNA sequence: TGCGCCAGCAGCTCCGGGACAGGGGACAATCAGCCCCAGCATTTT. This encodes CASSSGTGDNQPQHF.

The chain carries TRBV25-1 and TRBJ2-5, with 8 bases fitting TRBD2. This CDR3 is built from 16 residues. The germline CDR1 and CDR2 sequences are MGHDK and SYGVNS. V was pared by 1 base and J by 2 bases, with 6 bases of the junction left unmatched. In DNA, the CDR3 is TGTGCCAGCAGTGAATTGATCCGGGGGGGACAAGAGACCCAGTACTTC. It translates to CASSELIRGGQETQYF.

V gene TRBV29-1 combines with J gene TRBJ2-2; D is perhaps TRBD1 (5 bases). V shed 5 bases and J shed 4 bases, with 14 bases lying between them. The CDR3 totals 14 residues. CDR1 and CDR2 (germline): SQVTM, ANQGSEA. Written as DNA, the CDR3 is TGCAGCGTTCGTGTGACAGCAGCCACCGGGGAGCTGTTTTTT. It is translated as CSVRVTAATGELFF.

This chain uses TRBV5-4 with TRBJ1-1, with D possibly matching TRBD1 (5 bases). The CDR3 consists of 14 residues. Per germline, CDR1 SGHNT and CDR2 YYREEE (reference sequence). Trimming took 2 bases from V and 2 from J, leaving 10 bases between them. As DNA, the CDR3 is TGTGCCAGCAGCTTTGGGGGGGATAACACTGAAGCTTTCTTT. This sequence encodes CASSFGGDNTEAFF.